This is a list of T cell receptor beta chains from one sample in a study of cytomegalovirus exposure and HLA in healthy donors. Here immunoSEQ multiplex PCR was the method, and the copy in TCRdb shows in-frame clones only, minus some. The listing contains tens of thousands of clones. Input material: PBMCs. These receptors were obtained from a man aged 50 to 60 in good health and CMV-seropositive. The CDR3 runs from the conserved cysteine through the conserved F or W. Each record gives: CDR3 DNA, CDR3 protein, V gene, D gene, J gene. A D gene is named only where the DNA matches it firmly.

TGTGCCAGCAGCTCGACAAGAACGGATACGCAGTATTTT CASSSTRTDTQYF TRBV11-3 - TRBJ2-3
TGTGCCAGCCGATATGACAGCCCTCAGCCCCAGCATTTT CASRYDSPQPQHF TRBV2 - TRBJ1-5
TGTGCCAGCAGTCCCGGGACAGGGTTCGAGCAGTACTTC CASSPGTGFEQYF TRBV6-1 TRBD1 TRBJ2-7
TGCGCCACAGCTGGGACTAGATGGGGCAATGAGCAGTTCTTC CATAGTRWGNEQFF TRBV4-1 TRBD2 TRBJ2-1
TGTGCCAGCAGCAAGCCGGGACTAGCGGGAGGGCCGAGAACCGGGGAGCTGTTTTTT CASSKPGLAGGPRTGELFF TRBV11-3 TRBD2 TRBJ2-2
TGTGCCAGCAGCCCAGGAGGGTGGGGGACGGGCACTGAAGCTTTCTTT CASSPGGWGTGTEAFF TRBV11-2 - TRBJ1-1
TGTGCCAGCAGCTTTCAGGGGGACCCAAATGAAAAACTGTTTTTT CASSFQGDPNEKLFF TRBV7-9 TRBD1 TRBJ1-4
TGTGCCAGCTCCAACGCGGGTCTGCCTCCTAATGAAAAACTGTTTTTT CASSNAGLPPNEKLFF TRBV18 - TRBJ1-4
TGTGCCAGCAGCTTTAGAGGCACTGAAGCTTTCTTT CASSFRGTEAFF TRBV13 - TRBJ1-1
TGTGCCAGCAGTGAGGGACTAGTGAAGGACACCGGGGAGCTGTTTTTT CASSEGLVKDTGELFF TRBV2 TRBD2 TRBJ2-2
TGTGCCAGCAGCTTAACGTCGGGGAGCCGATTACCCTACGAGCAGTACTTC CASSLTSGSRLPYEQYF TRBV7-2 - TRBJ2-7
TGTGCCAGCTCACTTCTCAACACTGAAGCTTTCTTT CASSLLNTEAFF TRBV18 - TRBJ1-1
TGTGCCAGCAGCCCGTGGACTGAGAAGGAGCAGTACTTC CASSPWTEKEQYF TRBV7-9 - TRBJ2-7
TGTGCCAGCAGCCTCGTCGGGGGAAGGAATGAGCAGTTCTTC CASSLVGGRNEQFF TRBV28 - TRBJ2-1
TGTGCCAGCAGGAGCAGGGACACTGAAGCTTTCTTT CASRSRDTEAFF TRBV9 - TRBJ1-1
TGTGCCAGCTCACCACCGGCGGGAGGAGGGTTTGCAGATACGCAGTATTTT CASSPPAGGGFADTQYF TRBV18 TRBD2 TRBJ2-3
TGTGCCAGTAGTACGGGACTAGCGGGAGAGGGAGATACGCAGTATTTT CASSTGLAGEGDTQYF TRBV19 TRBD2 TRBJ2-3
TGTGCCAGCTCACCACAAGCCAATTTATACAATGAGCAGTTCTTC CASSPQANLYNEQFF TRBV18 - TRBJ2-1
TGTGCCAGCAGCACAAGACTAGCCTACAATGAGCAGTTCTTC CASSTRLAYNEQFF TRBV5-4 - TRBJ2-1
TGCGCCAGCAGCCAAGCGTACAGCTCCAAGCAGTTCTTC CASSQAYSSKQFF TRBV4-3 - TRBJ2-1
TGTGCCGCCCCGAAAGGACAGTTCACTGAAGCTTTCTTT CAAPKGQFTEAFF TRBV30 - TRBJ1-1
TGCGCCAGCAGCCAAGATCCGACAGCTCAAGAGACCCAGTACTTC CASSQDPTAQETQYF TRBV4-3 - TRBJ2-5
TGTGCCAGCAGCTTGGACACATACTATGGCTACACCTTC CASSLDTYYGYTF TRBV7-9 - TRBJ1-2
TGTGCCAGCAGCCAAATTCCCGGGGGTGGATGCAATCAGCCCCAGCATTTT CASSQIPGGGCNQPQHF TRBV14 - TRBJ1-5
TGTGCCTGGAACGGGGGCACAGATACGCAGTATTTT CAWNGGTDTQYF TRBV30 - TRBJ2-3
TGTGCCAGCTCACCCCAGGGGGCGACGAACTCCTACGAGCAGTACTTC CASSPQGATNSYEQYF TRBV18 TRBD1 TRBJ2-7
TGTGCCAGCAGCTTTAAAGACGGGAGGGCGCGCTACAATGAGCAGTTCTTC CASSFKDGRARYNEQFF TRBV7-2 TRBD2 TRBJ2-1
TGTGCCACCAGCAGAGAACCTGGGCTGAACACTGAAGCTTTCTTT CATSREPGLNTEAFF TRBV15 - TRBJ1-1
TGTGCCTGGAGTGTTGGCAGTTTAGGCTACACCTTC CAWSVGSLGYTF TRBV30 - TRBJ1-2
TGTGCCATCAGTCTTGACAGGGAGAGCCAGCCCCAGCATTTT CAISLDRESQPQHF TRBV10-3 TRBD1 TRBJ1-5
TGTGCCACCAGCGACCGACTAGCGGGCTACAATGAGCAGTTCTTC CATSDRLAGYNEQFF TRBV15 TRBD2 TRBJ2-1
TGTGCCAGCAGCCCAAGGCCCAGGGGCCGAAACTACAATGAGCAGTTCTTC CASSPRPRGRNYNEQFF TRBV11-3 - TRBJ2-1
TGTGCCAGCAGTGCCGTACAGGGTTCCTACAATGAGCAGTTCTTC CASSAVQGSYNEQFF TRBV6-1 - TRBJ2-1
TGTGCCAGCAGCTTAAACTCCCTAGTAGCCGGGGAGCTGTTTTTT CASSLNSLVAGELFF TRBV7-3 - TRBJ2-2
TGTGCCAGCAGCTTAGGCAATAGGTGGAGCAGCGAGCAGTACTTC CASSLGNRWSSEQYF TRBV7-8 - TRBJ2-7
TGCGCCAGCAGCTCCGTGGGAGCCTCTGGAAACACCATATATTTT CASSSVGASGNTIYF TRBV5-1 - TRBJ1-3
TGCAGCGTTGAGCTAATAAGCTCCTACAATGAGCAGTTCTTC CSVELISSYNEQFF TRBV29-1 - TRBJ2-1
- CASSILERQPQHF TRBV19 - TRBJ1-5
TGTGCCAGCAGCTTAGCCGACACCTACGAGCAGTACTTC CASSLADTYEQYF TRBV11-2 - TRBJ2-7
TGCAGCGTTATAATTGCCGCCCGCCCGGGGGGACTGTTTTTT CSVIIAARPGGLFF TRBV29-1 - TRBJ1-4
TGTGCCAGCTGCAAGCGGGAGGGCCGCCACTGCGAGCAGTACTTC CASCKREGRHCEQYF TRBV7-3 TRBD2 TRBJ2-7
TGTGCCAGCAGTGAACAGGGGGCGTCCACTGAAGCTTTCTTT CASSEQGASTEAFF TRBV25-1 TRBD1 TRBJ1-1
TGTGCCTGGGCTGGTCTGGGGAGCCGCACAGATACGCAGTATTTT CAWAGLGSRTDTQYF TRBV30 - TRBJ2-3
TGTGCCAGCAGTTACTCTCGGGGGGTCGGGCAGCCCCAGCATTTT CASSYSRGVGQPQHF TRBV6-5 - TRBJ1-5
TGTGCCAGCAGTTTACAGGGGGCGGAGACCCAGTACTTC CASSLQGAETQYF TRBV6-5 TRBD1 TRBJ2-5
TGTGCCAGCAGTACACAGGGAAAACAGCCCCAGCATTTT CASSTQGKQPQHF TRBV6-5 - TRBJ1-5
TGTGCCAGCTCACCAGATGGGGGGACTGAAGCTTTCTTT CASSPDGGTEAFF TRBV18 - TRBJ1-1
TGTGCCAGCTCACGAGACAGGCACACTGAAGCTTTCTTT CASSRDRHTEAFF TRBV18 - TRBJ1-1